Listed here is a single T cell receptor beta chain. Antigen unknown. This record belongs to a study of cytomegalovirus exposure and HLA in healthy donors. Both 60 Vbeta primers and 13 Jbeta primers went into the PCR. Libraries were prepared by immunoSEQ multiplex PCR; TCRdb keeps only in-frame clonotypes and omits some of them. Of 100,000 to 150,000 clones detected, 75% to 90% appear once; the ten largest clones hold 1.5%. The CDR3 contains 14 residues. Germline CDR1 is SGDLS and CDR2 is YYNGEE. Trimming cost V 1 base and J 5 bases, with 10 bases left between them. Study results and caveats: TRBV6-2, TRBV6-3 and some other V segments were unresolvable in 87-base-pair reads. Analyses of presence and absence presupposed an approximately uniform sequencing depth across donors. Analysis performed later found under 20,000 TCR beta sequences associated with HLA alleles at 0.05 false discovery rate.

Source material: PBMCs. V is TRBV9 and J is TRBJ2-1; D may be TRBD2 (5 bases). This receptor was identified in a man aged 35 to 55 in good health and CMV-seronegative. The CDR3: CASSVLREDNEQFF. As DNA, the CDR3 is TGTGCCAGCAGCGTATTACGGGAAGACAATGAGCAGTTCTTC.